These 25 T cell receptor beta chains share one sample of origin, sequenced in a study of blood T cell repertoires in COVID-19. The data were produced by immunoSEQ multiplex PCR, yet TCRdb's version contains in-frame clones alone and is incomplete. The sample records about 12,000 clones, around 83% being singletons. The specimen sequenced was peripheral blood. The source is a human donor in a cohort sampled during active COVID-19.

The DNA of the CDR3 is TGTGCCAGCAGCTACTCGAAGGGGGGGTACGAGCAGTACTTC. Amino acid sequence: CASSYSKGGYEQYF. The chain employs TRBV5-5 and TRBJ2-7; D is possibly TRBD2 (7 bases). From germline, CDR1 is SGHKS and CDR2 YYEKEE (reference sequence). V lost 3 bases and J lost 4, with 14 bases in between. The length of the CDR3 is 14 residues. Filled out from reference TRBV5-5 and TRBJ2-7, the complete variable domain reads DAGVTQSPTHLIKTRGQQVTLRCSPISGHKSVSWYQQVLGQGPQFIFQYYEKEERGRGNFPDRFSARQFPNYSSELNVNALLLGDSALYLCASSYSKGGYEQYFGPGTRLTVT.

This CDR3 is CASSLSGRGGARKTQYF. The DNA of the CDR3 is TGTGCCAGCAGTTTATCCGGCCGTGGGGGGGCTAGGAAGACCCAGTACTTC. This chain uses TRBV28 with TRBJ2-5; a weak D match, TRBD2 (7 bases). V shed 1 base and J shed 6 bases, with 21 bases lying between them. Germline CDR1 MDHEN, CDR2 SYDVKM. The CDR3 length is 17 residues.

A few counts support this clone. The chain joins TRBV7-8 to TRBJ2-7, with D hard to call. This CDR3 is 15 amino acids long. Germline V lookup: CDR1 SGHVS, CDR2 FQNEAQ. The V end lost 1 base, the J end lost 3 bases, and 13 bases lay between the germline ends. The CDR3 nucleotides are TGTGCCAGCAGCTTAGGTCACATGCAGGTCTACGAGCAGTACTTC. Translated, it gives CASSLGHMQVYEQYF.

V usage is TRBV6-9 and J usage is TRBJ2-7; D is perhaps TRBD1 (5 bases). The CDR3 consists of 11 residues. V shed 2 bases and J shed 9 bases, with 8 bases lying between them. Looked up from germline, CDR1 is MNHGY and CDR2 is SVAAGI. The CDR3 loop reads CASSYQGVQYF. The CDR3, as DNA: TGTGCCAGCAGTTATCAGGGCGTGCAGTACTTC.

This rearrangement joins TRBV18 to TRBJ2-5; 7 nucleotides line up with TRBD2. The V gene's germline CDR1 is KGHSH and CDR2 LQKENI. Trimming took 3 bases from V and 5 from J; bases not matched to a gene: 9. The CDR3 loop spans 15 amino acids. CDR3 residues: CASSPQGGAAETQYF. Written as DNA, the CDR3 is TGTGCCAGCTCACCTCAGGGAGGGGCGGCGGAGACCCAGTACTTC.

This sequence joins TRBV4-3 and TRBJ2-3; D perhaps matches TRBD2 (5 bases). This CDR3 spans 15 amino acids. Germline V lookup: CDR1 LGHNA, CDR2 YSLEER. V was clipped by 0 bases and J by 2 bases, with 9 bases between them. This chain's CDR3 is CASSQDMDFTDTQYF. Here the CDR3 DNA reads TGCGCCAGCAGCCAAGATATGGACTTCACAGATACGCAGTATTTT.

The rearrangement links TRBV11-2 to TRBJ1-1; no clear D gene. V was clipped by 5 bases and J by 2 bases, with 15 bases between them. Germline CDR1 and CDR2: SGHAT and FQNNGV. The CDR3 totals 15 residues. CDR3 DNA sequence: TGTGCCAGCAGCATCAACCAGGCGCCCAACACTGAAGCTTTCTTT. Translation: CASSINQAPNTEAFF.

J is TRBJ2-2 and V is TRBV2; 8 nucleotides align to TRBD1. The germline CDR1 and CDR2 sequences are SNHLY and FYNNEI. This CDR3 is 16 amino acids long. The trim removed 6 bases at V and 2 bases at J, leaving 8 bases unmatched. CDR3 nucleotide sequence: TGTGCCAGCAGGGGAGCAGGGGGCTTTAACACCGGGGAGCTGTTTTTT. Translated, it gives CASRGAGGFNTGELFF.

This clone is deemed medium-sized. CDR3 sequence: CASSDGYGYTF. CDR3 in DNA: TGTGCCAGCAGCGACGGTTATGGCTACACCTTC. V usage is TRBV9 and J usage is TRBJ1-2; no clear D. V was trimmed by 3 bases and J by 5 bases, leaving 5 bases between them. This CDR3 has 11 amino acids. Germline CDR1 reads SGDLS; CDR2 reads YYNGEE. The full variable domain, completed using reference TRBV9 and TRBJ1-2, is DSGVTQTPKHLITATGQRVTLRCSPRSGDLSVYWYQQSLDQGLQFLIQYYNGEERAKGNILERFSAQQFPDLHSELNLSSLELGDSALYFCASSDGYGYTFGSGTRLTVV.

J is TRBJ2-5 and V is TRBV6-2 or TRBV6-3; 15 nucleotides line up with TRBD2. V lost 4 bases, J lost 4 bases, and 1 base stayed unmatched. The CDR3 spans 15 residues. Per germline, CDR1 MNHEY and CDR2 SVGEGT. The CDR3 loop is CASSWTSGGAETQYF. Written as DNA, the CDR3 is TGTGCCAGCAGTTGGACTAGCGGGGGGGCAGAGACCCAGTACTTC.

J is TRBJ1-6 and V is TRBV6-5; 8 bases are shared with TRBD1. V lost 6 bases, J lost 3 bases, and 4 bases stayed unmatched. The CDR3 runs 15 residues. CDR1 is MNHEY and CDR2 is SVGAGI in the germline V gene. For the CDR3, the DNA is TGTGCCAGCAGAAAGACAGGGGTCTATAATTCACCCCTCCACTTT. Protein sequence: CASRKTGVYNSPLHF.

V is TRBV30 and J is TRBJ1-2; possibly TRBD1 for D (5 bases). V shed 4 bases and J shed 2 bases, with 17 bases lying between them. The CDR3 is 15 residues long. Germline loops: CDR1 GTSNPN, CDR2 SVGIG (reference sequence). The CDR3: CAWIRGLGVNYGYTF. The CDR3 DNA is TGTGCCTGGATTAGGGGTCTGGGCGTAAACTATGGCTACACCTTC.

This chain uses TRBV29-1 with TRBJ2-5, with D possibly TRBD2 on 7 matching bases. Trimming removed 4 bases from V and 3 bases from J, with 18 bases in between. Germline CDR1 is SQVTM and CDR2 is ANQGSEA. The CDR3 loop spans 15 amino acids. CDR3 region: CSVGGGRTVEETQYF. The CDR3 region has the DNA TGCAGCGTTGGGGGGGGTCGGACAGTGGAAGAGACCCAGTACTTC.

The V and J genes are TRBV2 and TRBJ1-4; the D gene is possibly TRBD1 (6 bases). CDR1 and CDR2 (germline): SNHLY, FYNNEI. The ends were cut back, 9 bases at V and 4 bases at J, with 12 bases in the middle. There are 13 residues in the CDR3. The CDR3, as DNA: TGTGCCAGTAACAGGGTCGTTAATGAAAAACTGTTTTTT. Protein sequence: CASNRVVNEKLFF.

The V call is TRBV30, the J call TRBJ2-2; 8 bases align to TRBD1. This CDR3 is 13 amino acids long. The V gene's germline CDR1 is GTSNPN and CDR2 SVGIG (reference sequence). After removal of 4 bases from V and 3 bases from J, the junction contained 1 base not matched to a gene. The DNA for the CDR3 is TGTGCCTGGACAGGGGGCCACACCGGGGAGCTGTTTTTT. It specifies CAWTGGHTGELFF.

In this sample, this clone turned up a few times. The chain employs TRBV18 and TRBJ2-7; 10 positions match TRBD2. CDR1 is KGHSH, CDR2 LQKENI, per germline. V lost 1 base, J lost 5 bases, and 2 bases stayed unmatched. The CDR3 is 14 amino acids. DNA for the CDR3: TGTGCCAGCTCACCACAGACTAGCGGGCACGAGCAGTACTTC. Encoded protein: CASSPQTSGHEQYF.

The gene calls are TRBV7-2 and TRBJ1-4; no definite D call. CDR1 is SGHTA, CDR2 FQGNSA, per germline. Trimming removed 0 bases at V and 6 bases at J, with 8 bases between. The CDR3 loop spans 14 amino acids. The CDR3 protein is CASSLARGDEKLFF. In DNA, the CDR3 is TGTGCCAGCAGCTTAGCGCGGGGAGATGAAAAACTGTTTTTT.

The J gene is TRBJ2-1, the V gene TRBV24-1, with 8 nucleotides matching TRBD1. With V trimmed by 4 bases and J by 5 bases, 6 bases remained unmatched. Germline lookup yields CDR1 KGHDR and CDR2 SFDVKD. This CDR3 is built from 15 residues. CDR3 sequence: CATSDPLTGDNEQFF. CDR3 bases: TGTGCCACCAGTGACCCCCTGACAGGGGACAATGAGCAGTTCTTC.

The chain carries TRBV28 and TRBJ1-1; perhaps TRBD1 as D (5 bases). Germline loops: CDR1 MDHEN, CDR2 SYDVKM. This CDR3 has 16 amino acids. V lost 4 bases to trimming and J lost 1 base, with 16 bases between them. CDR3 bases: TGTGCCAGCAGTTCTGGAGGGGTTCCAGGGAACACTGAAGCTTTCTTT. This encodes CASSSGGVPGNTEAFF.

This clone was seen a handful of times. J is TRBJ1-1 and V is TRBV5-1, with 9 bases that match TRBD1. The V and J ends lost 2 bases and 10 bases, in that order; junction bases with no gene match: 9. The CDR3 sequence is 14 residues long. The germline CDR1 and CDR2 sequences are SGHRS and YFSETQ. In DNA, the CDR3 is TGCGCCAGCAGCTTACGACGGACAGGGGCGGGAGCTTTCTTT. It specifies CASSLRRTGAGAFF.

This clone was seen a single time. The V and J genes are TRBV5-6 and TRBJ1-1; D gene unclear. Germline assignment: CDR1 SGHDT and CDR2 YYEEEE. The CDR3 totals 12 residues. Trimming pared 4 bases from V and 2 bases from J, leaving 6 bases between. The DNA of the CDR3 is TGTGCCAGCAGCCGTATTAACACTGAAGCTTTCTTT. It translates to CASSRINTEAFF.

V is TRBV28 and J is TRBJ1-5; TRBD1 is a possible D gene (6 bases). CDR1 is MDHEN, CDR2 SYDVKM, per germline. The CDR3 loop spans 13 amino acids. With 7 bases removed from V and 7 bases from J, the gap between germline ends came to 14 bases. CDR3 loop: CASNRQVAQPQHF. The CDR3 coding sequence is TGTGCCAGCAACCGACAGGTCGCCCAGCCCCAGCATTTT.

The CDR3 loop reads CASSYSGTGGGEKLFF. The CDR3 DNA reads as TGTGCCAGCAGTTACTCCGGGACAGGGGGCGGTGAAAAACTGTTTTTT. The chain joins TRBV6-5 to TRBJ1-4, with TRBD1 matching over 12 bases. The CDR3 loop spans 16 amino acids. Germline CDR1 is MNHEY and CDR2 is SVGAGI. V trimming: 0 bases; J trimming: 7 bases; junction bases outside the gene matches: 3.

The chain employs TRBV19 and TRBJ2-2, with D possibly being TRBD2 (5 bases). V lost 9 bases to trimming and J lost 5 bases, with 19 bases between them. The CDR3 loop spans 15 amino acids. CDR1 LNHDA and CDR2 SQIVND come from the germline V gene (reference sequence). The CDR3 here is CASSRGNHRTGELFF. The CDR3 coding sequence is TGTGCCAGCAGCCGGGGAAACCATCGTACCGGGGAGCTGTTTTTT.

The V and J genes are TRBV5-6 and TRBJ2-5; possibly TRBD1 for D (6 bases). V lost 0 bases, J lost 4 bases, and 22 bases lay in between. The germline gives CDR1 SGHDT, CDR2 YYEEEE. The CDR3 runs 18 residues. The CDR3 DNA sequence: TGTGCCAGCAGCTTGGCCGGTTTTACACAGGGTCGGGGAGAGACCCAGTACTTC. This encodes CASSLAGFTQGRGETQYF.